The T cell receptor (beta chain) under discussion was sequenced for a study of beta chain features in type 1 diabetes. Details on this clone: The target antigen is unknown.

Whole-study results and caveats: Cells with high TCR expression could be over-represented when cDNA is sequenced. When Type 1 diabetes patients were examined, their TCRB CDR3s proved moderately but significantly shorter in all four CD4+ subsets. Among patients, naive, central memory and Treg TCRB repertoires appeared more similar than among healthy donors.

Expressed TCRB transcripts got sequenced, as all isolated RNA was reverse transcribed. Clones were sequenced by immunoSEQ multiplex PCR, and TCRdb holds only the in-frame ones, with some missing. The sample lists around 600,000 clones, 9.5% to 15% occurring once. Heparinised blood was drawn once per donor, averaging roughly 120 mL. Cell sorting via CD45RO/CCR7/CD25/CD127/CD95/CD27 was performed to obtain CD4+ naive, central memory, regulatory and stem cell-like memory cells. Germline CDR1 SGHNT, CDR2 YYREEE (reference sequence). J was trimmed by 7 bases and V by 3 bases; bases with no gene match: 12. The CDR3 sequence is 15 residues long.

The origin of this receptor is a man between 25 and 39 years old with type 1 diabetes. This chain uses TRBV5-4 with TRBJ1-1, with 7 bases identical to TRBD1. Sequences were obtained from naive CD4+ T cells from blood. The CDR3 region has the DNA TGTGCCAGCAGCTCGTATACCAAGACAGGGCGTGAAGCTTTCTTT. Translating it yields CASSSYTKTGREAFF.